Here is one T cell receptor beta chain with its context. This clone's antigen is unknown. No clone much larger than this one lies a single base away; base qualities are absent. These data belong to a study of shared clonotypes between healthy human individuals (dated by TCRdb to the early 2020s). Regarding the complete study: The cohort included three men and two women between 18 and 49 years of age. Blood TCR repertoires of a handful of healthy adults were deeply sequenced to estimate repertoire size and the extent of clonotype sharing between individuals. Per donor, leukapheresis produced somewhere between about 0.94 and 9.5 billion PBMCs. For each donor, CD4 naive and CD4 memory were each given three plates, CD8 naive was given two plates, and CD8 memory was given one plate. Different laboratories and diverse techniques were used to prepare libraries and sequence TCR repertoires, to increase sequencing depth and limit assay-specific biases.

CD8 naive samples were obtained by positive selection for CCR7 among CD45RO-negative cells, yielding a CD45RA+CCR7+ population from which TemRA cells were excluded. The donors were healthy, HIV-negative adults who had no recently reported acute infections or vaccinations. Every donor was a Caucasian adult residing in Nashville, Tennessee, USA. After blood collection by leukapheresis, PBMCs were isolated using Ficoll-Histopaque density gradient centrifugation and then cryopreserved in the vapor phase of liquid nitrogen. Analytical flow cytometry was used to check the purity and quantity of each magnetically sorted T cell population. From each sorted fraction, genomic DNA was isolated and quantified by UV absorbance on a Nanodrop 2000c. The research as a whole found: Naive subsets generally had larger estimated clonotype richness than memory subsets did. Compared with non-shared clonotypes, clonotypes shared by all four sorted-subset donors had higher generation probabilities. Based on pairwise subsampling, the degree of clonotype sharing among donors was expected to be affected by sequencing depth. Because the study included only a small number of donors, the genetic and exposure-history diversity represented was limited. Rarefaction of sorted-subset datasets indicated incomplete sequencing despite the large sequencing depth. Sampling was restricted to blood, and TCR repertoires in tissues likely differ from the TCR repertoires found in blood. Sharing across a few donors was observed for around 5% of naive CD4, under 4% of naive CD8, about 2.3% of memory CD4, and roughly 0.4% of memory CD8 clonotypes.

Trimming removed 2 bases from V and 3 bases from J, leaving 15 bases between the germline ends. Taken from the germline V gene, the CDR1 and CDR2 loops are KGHSH and LQKENI. Including cysteine and phenylalanine, the CDR3 has 16 amino acids. Only the CDR3 DNA is retained, 48 bases long and in frame from the first base. Using the deep immunoSEQ assay, multiplex PCR amplified TCR CDR3 regions from genomic DNA. Extracted genomic DNA from each cell subset was distributed evenly across all wells of several immunoSEQ 96-well plates, and each plate was treated as a replicate. Each replicate PCR for sorted subsets received around 200 ng genomic DNA, equal to tens of thousands of T cell genomes. Purified libraries were quantified with a Qubit 3.0 fluorometer, sized on a Bioanalyzer 2100, and re-quantified with the KAPA Library Quantification kit. Each immunoSEQ 96-well plate was sequenced on its own single-read 150-cycle Illumina NextSeq 550 flow cell. As for how the authors treated the data: Because the immunoSEQ output included only junctional sequences and no quality scores, the filtering could not be the same as the filtering used for full-length reads. Sequences were annotated with PyIR, a Python wrapper for IgBLAST v1.9, and V/J genes and CDR3 were assigned using IMGT germline references. Any read was removed if the V/J assignment was weak (E-value above 1e-6), the CDR3 was missing, or the read contained stop codons, out-of-frame junctions, or ambiguous translated residues. V3J clonotypes were defined as sequences sharing an identical inferred V gene, J gene, and CDR3 amino acid sequence. The percentage overlap between two repertoires was calculated by dividing the number of shared unique clonotypes by the size of the smaller repertoire. Richness of each repertoire was evaluated using RTK rarefaction, the Chao1 estimator, and Recon v2.1 estimates of unobserved clonotypes. For all TCRbeta clonotypes obtained by the gDNA method from several donors, generation probabilities were computed with OLGA. Sourced from immuneACCESS, this table was stored by TCRdb with only in-frame sequences that have V and J called. A share of the clones is absent; for the studies checked, an unresolved V gene accounts for under half, and the remainder has no known explanation. The DNA gave D and trimming, while V, J and clone size come from that table. The sample table holds some 2.1 million clones, of which roughly 93% were seen once. Around 1.7% of the sample is held by the ten biggest clonotypes.

Recombination linked TRBV18 to TRBJ2-3; the D gene is possibly TRBD2, with 6 bases matching. Sequencing input: naive CD8+ T cells from PBMCs. This sample's cell subset or site label indicates: CD45RA+CCR7+. The receptor comes from a man aged 18 to 30 in good health. Some clones in this sample may be carry-over from other donors' samples. The DNA sequence is as follows: TGTGCCAGCTCACCATTGTCCGGGAGAAAGACAGATACGCAGTATTTT. Translated, this gives CASSPLSGRKTDTQYF.